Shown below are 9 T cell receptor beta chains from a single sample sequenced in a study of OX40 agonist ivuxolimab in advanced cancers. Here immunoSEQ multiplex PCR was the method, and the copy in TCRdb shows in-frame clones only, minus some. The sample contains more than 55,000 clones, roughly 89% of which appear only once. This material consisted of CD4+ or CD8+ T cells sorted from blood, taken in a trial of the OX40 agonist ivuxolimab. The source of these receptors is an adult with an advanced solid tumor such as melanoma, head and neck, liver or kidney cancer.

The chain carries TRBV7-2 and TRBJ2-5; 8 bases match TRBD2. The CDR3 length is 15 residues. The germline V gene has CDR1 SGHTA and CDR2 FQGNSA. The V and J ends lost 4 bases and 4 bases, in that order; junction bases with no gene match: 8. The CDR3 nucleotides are TGTGCCAGCAGCTCACAAAGAGCGGGAGCAGAGACCCAGTACTTC. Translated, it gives CASSSQRAGAETQYF.

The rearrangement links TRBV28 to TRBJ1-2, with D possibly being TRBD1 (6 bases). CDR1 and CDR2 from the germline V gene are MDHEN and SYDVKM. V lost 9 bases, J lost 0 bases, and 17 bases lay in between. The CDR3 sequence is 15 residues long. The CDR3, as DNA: TGTGCCAGTTTAACAGGGTTTAAAGCTAACTATGGCTACACCTTC. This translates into CASLTGFKANYGYTF.

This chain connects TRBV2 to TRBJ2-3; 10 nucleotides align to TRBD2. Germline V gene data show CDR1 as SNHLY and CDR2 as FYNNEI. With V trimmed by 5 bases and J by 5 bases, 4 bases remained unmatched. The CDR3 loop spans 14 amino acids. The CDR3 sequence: CASSLAGGVDTQYF. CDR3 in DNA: TGTGCCAGCAGTTTAGCGGGAGGCGTAGATACGCAGTATTTT.

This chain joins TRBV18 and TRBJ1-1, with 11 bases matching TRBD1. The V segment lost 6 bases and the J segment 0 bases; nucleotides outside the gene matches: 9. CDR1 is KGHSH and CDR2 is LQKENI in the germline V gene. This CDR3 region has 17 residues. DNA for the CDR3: TGTGCCAGCTCCGGAAGGACAGGGGGCAACATGAACACTGAAGCTTTCTTT. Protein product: CASSGRTGGNMNTEAFF.

For the CDR3, the DNA is TGTGCCAGCAGTAGAAACAGGGGACCTGAAGCTTTCTTT. This codes for CASSRNRGPEAFF. The chain joins TRBV28 to TRBJ1-1, with 7 bases identical to TRBD1. The CDR3 length is 13 residues. Germline loops: CDR1 MDHEN, CDR2 SYDVKM. J lost 6 bases, V lost 5 bases, and 6 bases had no gene match.

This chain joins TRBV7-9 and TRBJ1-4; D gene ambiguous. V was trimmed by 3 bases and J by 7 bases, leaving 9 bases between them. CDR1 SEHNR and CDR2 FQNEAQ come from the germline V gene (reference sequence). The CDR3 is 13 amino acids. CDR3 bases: TGTGCCAGCAGCTTCCGGGCTACTGAAAAACTGTTTTTT. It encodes CASSFRATEKLFF.

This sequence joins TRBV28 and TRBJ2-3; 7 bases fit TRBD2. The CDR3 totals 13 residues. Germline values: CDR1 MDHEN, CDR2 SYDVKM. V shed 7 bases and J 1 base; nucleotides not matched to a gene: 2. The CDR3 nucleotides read TGTGCCAGCATCCGGGAGGGCACAGATACGCAGTATTTT. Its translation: CASIREGTDTQYF.

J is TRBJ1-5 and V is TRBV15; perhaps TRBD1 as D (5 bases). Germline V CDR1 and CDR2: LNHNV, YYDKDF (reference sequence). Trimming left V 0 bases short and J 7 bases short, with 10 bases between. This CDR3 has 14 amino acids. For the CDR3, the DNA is TGTGCCACCAGCAGAGATACGGAGGGGCAGCCCCAGCATTTT. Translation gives CATSRDTEGQPQHF.

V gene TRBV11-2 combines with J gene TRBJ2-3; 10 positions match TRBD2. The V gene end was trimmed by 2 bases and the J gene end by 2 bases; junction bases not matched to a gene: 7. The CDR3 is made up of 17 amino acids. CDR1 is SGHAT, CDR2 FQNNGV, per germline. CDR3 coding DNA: TGTGCCAGCAGCTTATGGGCTAGCGGGAGCCCCACAGATACGCAGTATTTT. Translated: CASSLWASGSPTDTQYF.